The present T cell receptor (beta chain) was sequenced within a study of cytomegalovirus exposure and HLA in healthy donors. Regarding the study as a whole: More clonal expansion characterized HLA-associated TCR beta chains than equally common others in a later analysis. One variant, a missense change in DCLRE1C, was linked in a later analysis to TCR beta V- and J-gene trimming.

The CDR3 spans 17 residues. V was trimmed by 6 bases and J by 0 bases, leaving 21 bases between them. CDR1 is MDHEN and CDR2 is SYDVKM in the germline V gene. Note on this clone: Antigen: not known.

Every donor was a healthy person donating bone marrow. The study ran its PCR with 60 Vbeta and 13 Jbeta primers. Clones were sequenced by immunoSEQ multiplex PCR, and TCRdb holds only the in-frame ones, with some missing. In the table there are approximately 120,000 clones, roughly 78% of which are singletons. The receptor comes from a young man in good health and CMV-seropositive. V is TRBV28 and J is TRBJ2-7; a weak D match, TRBD2 (6 bases). Sequencing was performed on PBMCs. CDR3: CASRGWEAPRSSYEQYF. CDR3 DNA: TGTGCCAGCAGAGGGTGGGAGGCCCCTCGAAGCTCCTACGAGCAGTACTTC.